One and the same sample provided the 19 T cell receptor beta chains below, sequenced in a study of T cell responses to AZD1222 COVID-19 vaccine. Assay used: immunoSEQ multiplex PCR; TCRdb lists only in-frame clones, some missing. Here the sample spans around 80,000 clones, 70% to 90% being singletons. Sequences were derived from peripheral blood, sampled on day 0 of AZD1222 vaccination. The receptor source for this set is an adult in good health.

This rearrangement joins TRBV29-1 to TRBJ2-2; perhaps TRBD1 as D (6 bases). Looked up from germline, CDR1 is SQVTM and CDR2 is ANQGSEA. The CDR3 sequence is 12 residues long. V was pared by 7 bases and J by 1 base, with 7 bases between. The CDR3 coding sequence is TGCAGCGCGACAGGGAACACCGGGGAGCTGTTTTTT. It specifies CSATGNTGELFF.

This rearrangement joins TRBV9 to TRBJ2-2; D gene ambiguous. V was cut by 0 bases and J by 6 bases, with 12 bases left in between. The germline V gene has CDR1 SGDLS and CDR2 YYNGEE. CDR3 size: 15 residues. CDR3 bases: TGTGCCAGCAGCGTAGAGGCCAGTTTCGCCGGGGAGCTGTTTTTT. This sequence encodes CASSVEASFAGELFF. The entire variable domain, with the rest obtained from reference TRBV9 and TRBJ2-2, is as follows: DSGVTQTPKHLITATGQRVTLRCSPRSGDLSVYWYQQSLDQGLQFLIQYYNGEERAKGNILERFSAQQFPDLHSELNLSSLELGDSALYFCASSVEASFAGELFFGEGSRLTVL.

The chain joins TRBV1 to TRBJ2-1. TRBV1 is noted as a pseudogene. This CDR3 region has 15 residues. CDR3 sequence: CTSSRGGCSYNEQFF. The DNA of the CDR3 is TGCACCAGCAGCCGGGGCGGGTGCTCCTACAATGAGCAGTTCTTC.

V and J are TRBV7-9 and TRBJ2-2, with D maybe TRBD2 (6 bases). The germline V gene has CDR1 SEHNR and CDR2 FQNEAQ (reference sequence). This CDR3 is built from 15 residues. The V gene lost 3 bases and the J gene lost 6 bases, with 14 bases spanning the gap. CDR3 amino acids: CASSLSGREAGELFF. The DNA of the CDR3 is TGTGCCAGCAGCTTGTCGGGCAGGGAGGCCGGGGAGCTGTTTTTT.

Comments on this clone: A junction boundary mismatches the germline segment, possibly from a read error. This CDR3 reads CASSHRDSPNEQYF. CDR3 DNA: TGTGCTAGCAGCCACCGGGACTCCCCAAACGAGCAGTACTTC. V is TRBV7-7 and J is TRBJ2-7; weak D call: TRBD2 (6 bases). Germline CDR1 and CDR2: SSHAT and FNYEAQ (reference sequence). There are 14 residues in the CDR3. The whole variable domain, remainder taken from reference TRBV7-7 and TRBJ2-7, is GAGVSQSPRYKVTKRGQDVTLRCDPISSHATLYWYQQALGQGPEFLTYFNYEAQPDKSGLPSDRFSAERPEGSISTLTIQRTEQRDSAMYRCASSHRDSPNEQYFGPGTRLTVT.

The chain links TRBV10-3 to TRBJ1-1, with 10 bases lining up with TRBD1. The V segment lost 4 bases and the J segment 5 bases; nucleotides outside the gene matches: 4. From germline, CDR1 is ENHRY and CDR2 SYGVKD. The CDR3 extends over 14 amino acids. The CDR3 DNA is TGTGCCATCAGTGCGACAGGGGGCAATACTGAAGCTTTCTTT. This gives the protein CAISATGGNTEAFF.

The chain has TRBV6-6 and TRBJ2-1; 7 nucleotides match TRBD2. Germline-derived CDR1 and CDR2 are MNHNY and SVGAGI (reference sequence). The CDR3 covers 13 residues. V trimming: 5 bases; J trimming: 6 bases; junction bases outside the gene matches: 4. The CDR3 loop is CASSPPGGNEQFF. In DNA form, the CDR3 reads TGTGCCAGCAGTCCCCCGGGGGGCAATGAGCAGTTCTTC.

This chain uses TRBV7-9 with TRBJ1-1; 7 nucleotides match TRBD1. This CDR3 comprises 16 residues. J lost 7 bases, V lost 0 bases, and 11 bases had no gene match. Germline-derived CDR1 and CDR2 are SEHNR and FQNEAQ (reference sequence). In DNA form, the CDR3 reads TGTGCCAGCAGCTTAGCGTGGGGGACAGAGACATTTGAAGCTTTCTTT. It specifies CASSLAWGTETFEAFF. The full variable domain, completed using reference TRBV7-9 and TRBJ1-1, is DTGVSQNPRHKITKRGQNVTFRCDPISEHNRLYWYRQTLGQGPEFLTYFQNEAQLEKSRLLSDRFSAERPKGSFSTLEIQRTEQGDSAMYLCASSLAWGTETFEAFFGQGTRLTVV.

This CDR3 reads CASSQDERNEQFF. The CDR3 DNA reads TGTGCCAGCAGCCAAGATGAAAGGAATGAGCAGTTCTTC. The V call is TRBV4-2, the J call TRBJ2-1; no clear D gene. V lost 0 bases, J lost 7 bases, and 7 bases lay in between. The germline V gene has CDR1 LGHNA and CDR2 YNFKEQ. The CDR3 is 13 amino acids.

The chain links TRBV13 to TRBJ2-7, with 8 bases that match TRBD2. The ends lost 5 bases at V and 4 bases at J; junction bases unmatched: 13. The CDR3 spans 16 residues. The germline V gene has CDR1 PRHDT and CDR2 FYEKMQ (reference sequence). DNA for the CDR3: TGTGCCAGCAGCATCGCCACGGGACTAGAGGCGTACGAGCAGTACTTC. Its translation: CASSIATGLEAYEQYF.

The CDR3 spells CASSLAASGRGADTQYF. DNA for the CDR3: TGCGCCAGCAGCTTGGCGGCTAGCGGGAGGGGTGCAGATACGCAGTATTTT. This chain uses TRBV5-1 with TRBJ2-3; 12 nucleotides match TRBD2. Germline-derived CDR1 and CDR2 are SGHRS and YFSETQ. The CDR3 contains 17 residues. The trim removed 0 bases at V and 4 bases at J, leaving 6 bases unmatched.

This clone was seen just once. V gene TRBV27 combines with J gene TRBJ2-1, with D perhaps being TRBD1 or TRBD2 (6 bases each). Per the germline V gene, CDR1 is MNHEY and CDR2 is SMNVEV (reference sequence). V lost 4 bases and J 8 bases, leaving 12 bases between the germline ends. There are 13 residues in the CDR3. The CDR3 sequence is CASSSEGGYEQFF. Here the CDR3 DNA reads TGTGCCAGCAGTTCAGAAGGGGGGTATGAGCAGTTCTTC.

The V and J genes are TRBV3-1 (or the pseudogene TRBV3-2) and TRBJ1-5; D is unresolved. Trimming removed 1 base from V and 6 bases from J, with 10 bases in between. The CDR3 spans 14 residues. Per germline, CDR1 LGHDT and CDR2 YNNKEL (reference sequence). The CDR3 sequence is CASSQGSISQPQHF. The CDR3 DNA follows: TGTGCCAGCAGCCAAGGCTCGATATCTCAGCCCCAGCATTTT.

The chain recombines TRBV3-1 (or the pseudogene TRBV3-2) with TRBJ1-5; D is uncertain. From germline, CDR1 is LGHDT and CDR2 YNNKEL (reference sequence). This CDR3 is 13 amino acids long. The V and J ends lost 1 base and 4 bases respectively, with 5 bases between them. The CDR3 sequence is CASSQGPNQPQHF. CDR3 nucleotides: TGTGCCAGCAGCCAAGGTCCAAATCAGCCCCAGCATTTT.

The chain couples TRBV28 to TRBJ2-2, with 10 bases aligning to TRBD1. The CDR3 runs to 16 residues. V trimming: 1 base; J trimming: 7 bases; junction bases outside the gene matches: 6. Germline CDR1 and CDR2: MDHEN and SYDVKM. The CDR3 bases are TGTGCCAGCAGTTTATCTGGGACAGGGGTTGGCGGGGAGCTGTTTTTT. It encodes CASSLSGTGVGGELFF. The full variable domain, its missing parts supplied by reference TRBV28 and TRBJ2-2, is DVKVTQSSRYLVKRTGEKVFLECVQDMDHENMFWYRQDPGLGLRLIYFSYDVKMKEKGDIPEGYSVSREKKERFSLILESASTNQTSMYLCASSLSGTGVGGELFFGEGSRLTVL.

This clone was observed once. This chain uses TRBV5-1 with TRBJ2-3; 7 bases are shared with TRBD1. This CDR3 has 16 amino acids. V gave up 0 bases and J gave up 5 bases; unmatched junction bases: 9. Germline CDR1 SGHRS, CDR2 YFSETQ. DNA for the CDR3: TGCGCCAGCAGCTTGGCCGGGCAGGGGGTGGGAGATACGCAGTATTTT. Its protein is CASSLAGQGVGDTQYF.

The gene calls are TRBV6-5 and TRBJ1-1, with TRBD1 as a possible D gene (5 bases). The germline V gene encodes CDR1 MNHEY and CDR2 SVGAGI. The V and J ends lost 8 bases and 1 base respectively, with 8 bases between them. The CDR3 consists of 12 residues. The CDR3 DNA reads TGTGCCAGCGACAGCCAGAACACTGAAGCTTTCTTT. Its protein is CASDSQNTEAFF.

The sample holds one count of this clone. The rearrangement links TRBV28 to TRBJ1-2; a weak D match, TRBD1 (6 bases). This CDR3 has 16 residues. V was clipped by 5 bases and J by 0 bases, with 16 bases between them. Germline V gene lookup returns CDR1 MDHEN and CDR2 SYDVKM. DNA of the CDR3: TGTGCCAGCAGTCGGCCAGGGGCAGGCACTAACTATGGCTACACCTTC. This translates into CASSRPGAGTNYGYTF.

The CDR3 DNA is TGTGCCAGCAGCCTAAAAGGGGGTGAAAAACTGTTTTTT. It specifies CASSLKGGEKLFF. V usage is TRBV12-3 or TRBV12-4 and J usage is TRBJ1-4; D possibly corresponds to TRBD1 (6 bases). The germline V and J ends were trimmed by 6 bases and 7 bases, with 12 bases remaining between them. The CDR3 is 13 residues long.